Following are 10 T cell receptor beta chains from one sample sequenced in a study of T cells after posttransplantation cyclophosphamide. Data came from immunoSEQ multiplex PCR; TCRdb stores just in-frame clones and leaves some out. Of some 5,400 clones listed, 90% to 95% are singletons. Input material: CD4+ T cells sorted from bone marrow. These receptors came from a woman aged 60-70 years in good health, CMV-negative, and a related stem cell transplant donor.

This chain links TRBV19 with TRBJ2-5; the D is unclear. This CDR3 comprises 14 residues. V lost 3 bases to trimming and J lost 5 bases, with 13 bases between them. CDR1 is LNHDA and CDR2 is SQIVND in the germline V gene (reference sequence). In DNA, the CDR3 is TGTGCCAGTAGTATCGGGTTTATGACGGAGACCCAGTACTTC. It encodes CASSIGFMTETQYF.

V and J are TRBV28 and TRBJ2-7, with 8 positions matching TRBD2. CDR3 length equals 14 residues. Germline-derived CDR1 and CDR2 are MDHEN and SYDVKM. J lost 6 bases, V lost 8 bases, and 12 bases had no gene match. The CDR3 loop reads CASYWGAGGGEQYF. Written as DNA, the CDR3 is TGTGCCAGCTATTGGGGGGCGGGGGGAGGCGAGCAGTACTTC.

This clone came up once. This chain connects TRBV7-8 to TRBJ2-7; D may be TRBD1 (6 bases). The length of the CDR3 is 15 residues. CDR1 is SGHVS and CDR2 is FQNEAQ in the germline V gene. The ends were cut back, 2 bases at V and 2 bases at J, with 13 bases in the middle. The CDR3 sequence is CASSLRSRGTYEQYF. The CDR3 DNA sequence: TGTGCCAGCAGCTTACGATCTAGGGGGACCTACGAGCAGTACTTC.

With regard to this clone: This CDR3 is also generated by other DNA sequences in the sample. V is TRBV9 and J is TRBJ2-7; D is possibly TRBD1 (5 bases). This CDR3 contains 17 residues. Germline-derived CDR1 and CDR2 are SGDLS and YYNGEE. Trimming stripped 0 bases from V and 4 bases from J, with 20 bases between. The DNA for the CDR3 is TGTGCCAGCAGCGTAGACCCTCAGGGTAGCCAGCAGTACGAGCAGTACTTC. The encoded protein is CASSVDPQGSQQYEQYF.

V and J are TRBV19 and TRBJ1-6; no definite D call. This CDR3 has 15 residues. CDR1 LNHDA and CDR2 SQIVND come from the germline V gene (reference sequence). Trimming stripped 0 bases from V and 8 bases from J, with 11 bases between. The CDR3 DNA follows: TGTGCCAGTAGTATAGACGGAGAGTTCTATTCACCCCTCCACTTT. Its protein product is CASSIDGEFYSPLHF. The whole variable domain, filled in from reference TRBV19 and TRBJ1-6, reads DGGITQSPKYLFRKEGQNVTLSCEQNLNHDAMYWYRQDPGQGLRLIYYSQIVNDFQKGDIAEGYSVSREKKESFPLTVTSAQKNPTAFYLCASSIDGEFYSPLHFGNGTRLTVT.

The rearrangement uses TRBV7-2 and TRBJ1-5; 9 nucleotides agree with TRBD1. CDR1 and CDR2 (germline): SGHTA, FQGNSA. Trimming removed 5 bases from V and 6 bases from J; junction bases left unmatched: 5. The CDR3 has 14 residues. The CDR3, as DNA: TGTGCCAGCAGCACCACAGGGGGCATTCAGCCCCAGCATTTT. Translating gives CASSTTGGIQPQHF.

Only one count was recorded for this clone. The chain combines TRBV7-3 with TRBJ2-5, with 8 bases fitting TRBD1. The germline V gene has CDR1 SGHTA and CDR2 FQGTGA. This CDR3 region has 16 residues. J gave up 4 bases and V 5 bases, and 12 bases lay outside the gene matches. CDR3 in amino acids: CASSHSSQGELETQYF. In DNA, the CDR3 is TGTGCCAGCAGCCACTCCTCACAGGGGGAATTAGAGACCCAGTACTTC.

The gene calls are TRBV7-9 and TRBJ2-1; D possibly corresponds to TRBD1 (6 bases). Germline V lookup: CDR1 SEHNR, CDR2 FQNEAQ (reference sequence). The CDR3 totals 13 residues. V shed 5 bases and J shed 14 bases, with 19 bases lying between them. The CDR3 sequence is CASSLGTGSTEFF. The CDR3 DNA sequence: TGTGCCAGCAGCCTCGGTACAGGGTCAACGGAGTTCTTC.

This chain links TRBV7-2 with TRBJ1-3; D is perhaps TRBD1 (6 bases). V was pared by 2 bases and J by 0 bases, with 11 bases between. The length of the CDR3 is 16 residues. Per germline, CDR1 SGHTA and CDR2 FQGNSA. CDR3 sequence: CASSLTTGRSGNTIYF. The CDR3 DNA follows: TGTGCCAGCAGCTTAACGACAGGACGCTCTGGAAACACCATATATTTT.

The chain combines TRBV2 with TRBJ2-7, with D perhaps TRBD2 (5 bases). Germline loops: CDR1 SNHLY, CDR2 FYNNEI. The CDR3 spans 12 residues. Trimming left V 6 bases short and J 2 bases short, with 8 bases between. The CDR3 sequence: CASRQRTYEQYV. The DNA of the CDR3 is TGTGCCAGCAGACAGCGGACCTACGAGCAGTACGTC.